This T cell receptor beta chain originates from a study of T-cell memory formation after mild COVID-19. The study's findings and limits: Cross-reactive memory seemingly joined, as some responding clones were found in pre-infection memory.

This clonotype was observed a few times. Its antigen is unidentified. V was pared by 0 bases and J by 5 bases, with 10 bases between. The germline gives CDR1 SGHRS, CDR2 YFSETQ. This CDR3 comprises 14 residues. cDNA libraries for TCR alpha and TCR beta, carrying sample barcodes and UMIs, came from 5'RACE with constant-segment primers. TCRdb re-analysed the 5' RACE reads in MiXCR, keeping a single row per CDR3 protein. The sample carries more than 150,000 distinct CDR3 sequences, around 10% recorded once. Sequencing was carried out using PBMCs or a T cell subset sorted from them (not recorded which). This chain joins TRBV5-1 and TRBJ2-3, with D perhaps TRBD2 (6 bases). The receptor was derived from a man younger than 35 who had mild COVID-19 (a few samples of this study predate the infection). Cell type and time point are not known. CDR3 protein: CASSLGAGKDTQYF. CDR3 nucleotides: TGCGCCAGCAGCTTGGGGGCGGGGAAAGATACGCAGTATTTT. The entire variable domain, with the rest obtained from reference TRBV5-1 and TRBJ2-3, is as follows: KAGVTQTPRYLIKTRGQQVTLSCSPISGHRSVSWYQQTPGQGLQFLFEYFSETQRNKGNFPGRFSGRQFSNSRSEMNVSTLELGDSALYLCASSLGAGKDTQYFGPGTRLTVL.